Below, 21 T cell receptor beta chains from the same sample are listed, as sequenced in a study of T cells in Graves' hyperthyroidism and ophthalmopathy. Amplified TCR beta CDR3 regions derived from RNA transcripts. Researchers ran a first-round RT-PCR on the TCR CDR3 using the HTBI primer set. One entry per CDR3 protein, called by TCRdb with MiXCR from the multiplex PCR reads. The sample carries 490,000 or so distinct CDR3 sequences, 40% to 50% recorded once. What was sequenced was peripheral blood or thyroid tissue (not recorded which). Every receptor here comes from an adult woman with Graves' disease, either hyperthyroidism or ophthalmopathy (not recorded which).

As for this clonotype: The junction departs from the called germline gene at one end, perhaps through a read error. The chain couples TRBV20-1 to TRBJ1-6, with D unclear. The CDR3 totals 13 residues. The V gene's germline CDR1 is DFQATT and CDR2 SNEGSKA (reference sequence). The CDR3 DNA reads TGCAGTGCCGGCAGAAACTATAATTCACCCCGCCACTTT. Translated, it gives CSAGRNYNSPRHF.

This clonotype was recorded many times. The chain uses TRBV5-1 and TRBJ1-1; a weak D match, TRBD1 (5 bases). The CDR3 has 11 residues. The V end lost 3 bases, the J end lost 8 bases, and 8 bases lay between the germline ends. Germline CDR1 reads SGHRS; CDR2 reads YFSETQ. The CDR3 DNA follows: TGCGCCAGCAGCTGGGGGTCCGAAGCTTTCTTT. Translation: CASSWGSEAFF. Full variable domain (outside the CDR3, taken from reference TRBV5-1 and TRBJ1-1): KAGVTQTPRYLIKTRGQQVTLSCSPISGHRSVSWYQQTPGQGLQFLFEYFSETQRNKGNFPGRFSGRQFSNSRSEMNVSTLELGDSALYLCASSWGSEAFFGQGTRLTVV.

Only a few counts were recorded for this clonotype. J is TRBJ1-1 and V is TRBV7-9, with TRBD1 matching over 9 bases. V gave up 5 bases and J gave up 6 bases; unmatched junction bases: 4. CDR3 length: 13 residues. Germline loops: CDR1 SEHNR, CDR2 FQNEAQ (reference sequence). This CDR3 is CASSHRDRAEAFF. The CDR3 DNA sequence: TGTGCCAGCAGCCACCGGGACAGGGCTGAAGCTTTCTTT.

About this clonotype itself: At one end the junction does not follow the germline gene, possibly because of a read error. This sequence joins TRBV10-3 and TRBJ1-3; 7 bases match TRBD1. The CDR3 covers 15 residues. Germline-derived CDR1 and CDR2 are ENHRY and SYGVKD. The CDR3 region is CAISELTGTGSTIYF. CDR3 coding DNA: TGTGCCATCAGTGAGCTGACAGGGACCGGAAGCACCATATATTTT.

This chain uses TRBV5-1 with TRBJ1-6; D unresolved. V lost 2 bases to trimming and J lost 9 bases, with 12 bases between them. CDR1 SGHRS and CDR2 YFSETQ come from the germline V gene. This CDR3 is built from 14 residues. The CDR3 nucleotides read TGCGCCAGCAGCTTTTTACGGCTAAGTTCACCCCTCCACTTT. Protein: CASSFLRLSSPLHF.

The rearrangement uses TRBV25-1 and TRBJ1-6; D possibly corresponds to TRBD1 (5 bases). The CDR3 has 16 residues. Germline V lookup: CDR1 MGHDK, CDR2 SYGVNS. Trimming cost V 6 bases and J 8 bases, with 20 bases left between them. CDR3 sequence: CASSQDGRGTDSPLHF. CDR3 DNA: TGTGCCAGCAGCCAAGATGGTCGCGGGACGGATTCACCCCTCCACTTT.

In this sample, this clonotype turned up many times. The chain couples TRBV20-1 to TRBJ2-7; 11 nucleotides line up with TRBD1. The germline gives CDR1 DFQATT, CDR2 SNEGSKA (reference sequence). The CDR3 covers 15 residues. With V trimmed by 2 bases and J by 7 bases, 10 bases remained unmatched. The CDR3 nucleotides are TGCAGTGCTAGACTCGCGGACAGGGGGCGCAGGGAGCAGTACTTC. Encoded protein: CSARLADRGRREQYF.

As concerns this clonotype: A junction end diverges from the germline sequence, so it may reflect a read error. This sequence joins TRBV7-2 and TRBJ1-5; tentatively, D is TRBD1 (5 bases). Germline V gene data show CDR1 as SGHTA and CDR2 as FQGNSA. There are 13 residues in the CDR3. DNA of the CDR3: TGCGCCAGCAGCCCGGACATATTTCAGCCCCAGCATTTT. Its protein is CASSPDIFQPQHF.

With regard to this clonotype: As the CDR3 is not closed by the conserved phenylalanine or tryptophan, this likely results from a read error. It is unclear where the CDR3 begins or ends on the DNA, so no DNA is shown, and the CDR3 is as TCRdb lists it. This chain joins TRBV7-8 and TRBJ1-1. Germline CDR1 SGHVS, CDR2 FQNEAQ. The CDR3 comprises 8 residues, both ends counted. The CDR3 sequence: CASSSRPS.

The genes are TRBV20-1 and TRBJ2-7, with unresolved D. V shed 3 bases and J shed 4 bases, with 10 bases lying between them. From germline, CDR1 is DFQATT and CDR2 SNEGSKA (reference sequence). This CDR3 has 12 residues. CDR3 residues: CSARGRAYEQYF. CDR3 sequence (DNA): TGCAGTGCTAGGGGCAGAGCTTACGAGCAGTACTTC.

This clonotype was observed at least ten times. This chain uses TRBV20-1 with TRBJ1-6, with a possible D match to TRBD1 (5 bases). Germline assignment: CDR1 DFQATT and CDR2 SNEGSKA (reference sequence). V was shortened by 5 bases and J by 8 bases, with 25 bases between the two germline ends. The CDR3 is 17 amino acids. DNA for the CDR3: TGCAGTGCTCAAAGCACCGGGACCCTGGGGACTCATTCACCCCTCCACTTT. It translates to CSAQSTGTLGTHSPLHF.

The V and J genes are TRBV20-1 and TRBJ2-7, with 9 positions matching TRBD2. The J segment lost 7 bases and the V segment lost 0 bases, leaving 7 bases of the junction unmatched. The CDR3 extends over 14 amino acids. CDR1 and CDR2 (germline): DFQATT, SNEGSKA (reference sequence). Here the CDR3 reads CSARDRLAAGEQYF. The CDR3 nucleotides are TGCAGTGCTAGAGATAGACTAGCGGCGGGGGAGCAGTACTTC.

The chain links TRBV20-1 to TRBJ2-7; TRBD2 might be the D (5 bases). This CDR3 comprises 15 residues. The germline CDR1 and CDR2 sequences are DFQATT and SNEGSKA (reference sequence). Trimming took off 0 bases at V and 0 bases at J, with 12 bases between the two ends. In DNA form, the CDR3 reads TGCAGTGCTAGAGATCGGGGAAAGGCCTCCTACGAGCAGTACTTC. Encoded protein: CSARDRGKASYEQYF.

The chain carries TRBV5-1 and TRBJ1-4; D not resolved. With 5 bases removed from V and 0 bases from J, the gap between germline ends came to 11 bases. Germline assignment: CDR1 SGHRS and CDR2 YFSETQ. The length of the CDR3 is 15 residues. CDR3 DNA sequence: TGCGCCAGCAGGCCCCGGGGTGCAACTAATGAAAAACTGTTTTTT. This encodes CASRPRGATNEKLFF.

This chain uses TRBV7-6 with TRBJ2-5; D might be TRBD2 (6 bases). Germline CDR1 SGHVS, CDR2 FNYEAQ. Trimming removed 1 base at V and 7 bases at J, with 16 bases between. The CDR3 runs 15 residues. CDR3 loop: CASSLGSGRGATQYF. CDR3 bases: TGTGCCAGCAGCTTAGGAAGCGGGCGAGGGGCGACCCAGTACTTC.

The CDR3 is CSARDAGKYEQYF. For the CDR3, the DNA is TGCAGTGCTAGAGATGCGGGGAAATACGAGCAGTACTTC. V and J are TRBV20-1 and TRBJ2-7; tentatively, D is TRBD2 (6 bases). V lost 0 bases and J lost 4, with 10 bases in between. There are 13 residues in the CDR3. CDR1 and CDR2 (germline): DFQATT, SNEGSKA (reference sequence).

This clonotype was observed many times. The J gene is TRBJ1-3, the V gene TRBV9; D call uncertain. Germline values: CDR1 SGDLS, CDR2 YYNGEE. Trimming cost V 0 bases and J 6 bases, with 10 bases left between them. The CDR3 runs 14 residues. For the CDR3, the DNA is TGTGCCAGCAGCGTAGAACAGAACCCAAACACCATATATTTT. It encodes CASSVEQNPNTIYF.

The CDR3 sequence is CASSGKTGLENQPQHF. The CDR3 bases are TGTGCCAGCAGTGGGAAGACAGGGCTTGAGAATCAGCCCCAGCATTTT. The J gene is TRBJ1-5, the V gene TRBV25-1, with TRBD1 matching over 7 bases. Germline lookup yields CDR1 MGHDK and CDR2 SYGVNS. The CDR3 sequence is 16 residues long. Trimming at V came to 4 bases and at J to 4 bases, leaving 10 bases not matched to a gene.

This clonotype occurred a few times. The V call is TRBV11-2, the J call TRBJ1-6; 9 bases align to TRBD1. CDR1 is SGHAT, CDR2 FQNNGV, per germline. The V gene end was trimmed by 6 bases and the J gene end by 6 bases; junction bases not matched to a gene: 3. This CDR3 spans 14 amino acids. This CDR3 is CASSSTGGNSPLHF. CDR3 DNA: TGTGCCAGCAGTTCGACAGGGGGTAATTCACCCCTCCACTTT.

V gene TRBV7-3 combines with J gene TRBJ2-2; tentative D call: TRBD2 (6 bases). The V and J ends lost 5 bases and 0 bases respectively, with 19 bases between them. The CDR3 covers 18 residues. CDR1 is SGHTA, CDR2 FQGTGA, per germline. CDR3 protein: CASSRDGGPISNTGELFF. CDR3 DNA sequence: TGTGCCAGCAGCCGGGACGGAGGGCCTATCTCGAACACCGGGGAGCTGTTTTTT. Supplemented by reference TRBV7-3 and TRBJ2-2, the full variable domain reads GAGVSQTPSNKVTEKGKYVELRCDPISGHTALYWYRQSLGQGPEFLIYFQGTGAADDSGLPNDRFFAVRPEGSVSTLKIQRTERGDSAVYLCASSRDGGPISNTGELFFGEGSRLTVL.

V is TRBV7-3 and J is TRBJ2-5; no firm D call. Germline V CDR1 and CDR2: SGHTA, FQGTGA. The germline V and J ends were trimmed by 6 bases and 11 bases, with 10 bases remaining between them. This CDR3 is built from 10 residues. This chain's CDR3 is CASRHDTQYF. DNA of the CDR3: TGTGCCAGCAGACACGACACTCAGTACTTC.